The clone carrying this T cell receptor (beta chain) was found many times. The data were taken from a study of regulatory T cells in long-lasting Graves disease. The CDR3 contains 14 residues. Germline lookup yields CDR1 SNHLY and CDR2 FYNNEI. Deletions cut 6 bases from V and 0 bases from J, with 11 bases between. Researchers made TCR beta libraries by using iRepertoire HTBI primers and running Arm-PCR on CDR3 regions. TCRdb re-derived calls from the multiplex PCR reads in MiXCR, one entry per CDR3 protein. In the table there are 400,000 to 500,000 distinct CDR3 sequences, 15% to 20% of which are singletons. As to time point: newly diagnosed GD, antithyroid drugs for less than 3 months. TCR sequences were obtained from RNA taken from PBMCs. By American Thyroid Association guidelines, Graves' disease was diagnosed in the cohort. A further study also used this sample, focusing on T cells in Graves' hyperthyroidism and ophthalmopathy. That paper states: Newly diagnosed hyperthyroidism, duration under 2 months, in patients aged 18 to 65. With the HTBI primer set, the TCR CDR3 went through a first round of RT-PCR. Stable hyperthyroidism was told apart from ophthalmopathy by a model built on 13 V-J features.

Material: peripheral blood mononuclear cells (PBMCs), obtained at new diagnosis, from a patient treated with antithyroid drugs. This chain connects TRBV2 to TRBJ1-2; D remains unclear. This receptor was identified in a woman between 18 and 30 years old with Graves disease. The CDR3 coding sequence is TGTGCCAGCAGCGAGCTCCAAGCTAACTATGGCTACACCTTC. Protein product: CASSELQANYGYTF.